This note documents a single T cell receptor (beta chain) sequence. Its antigen is unidentified. These data belong to a study of OX40 agonist ivuxolimab in advanced cancers. Study as a whole: A mean age of approximately 64 years, range about 20 to 90, was recorded, and approximately 79% were male. Study-wide points: The study found that CD8+ T cells averaged more expanded clones than CD4+.

Clones were read by immunoSEQ multiplex PCR, and TCRdb kept only the in-frame ones, dropping some. The sample holds under 65,000 clones, 85% seen once. The V end lost 4 bases, the J end lost 6 bases, and 10 bases lay between the germline ends. The CDR3 spans 12 residues. The germline gives CDR1 MDHEN, CDR2 SYDVKM. This specimen consisted of CD4+ or CD8+ T cells sorted from blood, obtained in a trial of the OX40 agonist ivuxolimab. V gene TRBV28 combines with J gene TRBJ2-7; D gene ambiguous. This receptor was obtained from an adult with an advanced solid tumor such as melanoma, head and neck, liver or kidney cancer. CDR3: CASSSLRVEQYF. The DNA of the CDR3 is TGTGCCAGCAGTTCGCTGAGAGTCGAGCAGTACTTC.